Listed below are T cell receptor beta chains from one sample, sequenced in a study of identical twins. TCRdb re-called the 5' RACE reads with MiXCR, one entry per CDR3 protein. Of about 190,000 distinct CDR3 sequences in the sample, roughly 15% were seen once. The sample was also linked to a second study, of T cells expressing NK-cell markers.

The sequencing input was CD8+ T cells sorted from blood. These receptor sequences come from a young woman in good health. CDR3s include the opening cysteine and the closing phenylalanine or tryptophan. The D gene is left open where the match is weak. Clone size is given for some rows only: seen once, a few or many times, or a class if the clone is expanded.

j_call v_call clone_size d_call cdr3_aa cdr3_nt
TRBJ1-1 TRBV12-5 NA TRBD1 CASGFSTGVTEAFF TGTGCTAGTGGTTTCTCGACAGGGGTCACTGAAGCTTTCTTT
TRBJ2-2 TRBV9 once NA CASEPSTGELFF TGTGCCAGCGAACCGAGCACCGGGGAGCTGTTTTTT
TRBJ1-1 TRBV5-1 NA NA CASSLGVGSGTEAFF TGCGCCAGCAGCTTGGGGGTAGGGAGCGGCACTGAAGCTTTCTTT
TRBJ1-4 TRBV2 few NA CASSSGGSYEKLFF TGTGCCAGCAGTTCGGGAGGATCATATGAAAAACTGTTTTTT
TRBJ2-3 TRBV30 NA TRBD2 CAWIREGAVDTQYF TGTGCCTGGATCAGGGAGGGTGCCGTAGATACGCAGTATTTT
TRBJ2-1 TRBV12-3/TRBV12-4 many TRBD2 CASSHGLAGNNEQFF TGTGCCAGCAGTCACGGACTAGCGGGGAACAATGAGCAGTTCTTC
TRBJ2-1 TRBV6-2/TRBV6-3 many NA CASSYTGIAVDEQFF TGTGCCAGCAGTTACACAGGGATAGCGGTAGATGAGCAGTTCTTC
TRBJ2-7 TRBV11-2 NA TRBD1 CASSPREGTGGARQYF TGTGCCAGCAGCCCCCGCGAGGGGACAGGGGGGGCTCGGCAGTACTTC
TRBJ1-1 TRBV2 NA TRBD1 CASSAQGGERENTEAFF TGTGCCAGCAGCGCCCAGGGGGGGGAAAGAGAGAACACTGAAGCTTTCTTT
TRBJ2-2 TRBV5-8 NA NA CASSLGPPTGELFF TGTGCCAGCAGCTTGGGTCCCCCCACCGGGGAGCTGTTTTTT
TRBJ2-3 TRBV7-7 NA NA CASSLALGADTQYF TGTGCCAGCAGCTTAGCGTTAGGGGCGGATACGCAGTATTTT
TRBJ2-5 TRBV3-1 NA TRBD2 CASSQEMVAGGLFAGTQYF TGTGCCTCCAGCCAAGAAATGGTAGCGGGGGGTCTCTTCGCGGGAACCCAGTACTTC
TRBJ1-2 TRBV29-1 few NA CSAASIYGYTF TGCAGTGCAGCCAGCATCTATGGCTACACCTTC
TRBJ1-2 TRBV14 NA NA CASSQGVWYYGYTF TGTGCCAGCAGCCAAGGGGTGTGGTACTATGGCTACACCTTC